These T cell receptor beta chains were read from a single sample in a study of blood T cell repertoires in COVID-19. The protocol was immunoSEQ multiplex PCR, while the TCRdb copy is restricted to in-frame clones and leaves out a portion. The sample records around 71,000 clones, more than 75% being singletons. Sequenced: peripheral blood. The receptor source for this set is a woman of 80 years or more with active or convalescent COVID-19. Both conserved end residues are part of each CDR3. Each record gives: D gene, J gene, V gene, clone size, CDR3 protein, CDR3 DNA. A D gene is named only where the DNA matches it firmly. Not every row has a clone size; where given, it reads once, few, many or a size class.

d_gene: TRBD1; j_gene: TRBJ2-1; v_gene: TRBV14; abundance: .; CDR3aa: CASSQVRDSLYNEQFF; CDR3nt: TGTGCCAGCAGCCAAGTTAGGGACAGCCTCTACAATGAGCAGTTCTTC
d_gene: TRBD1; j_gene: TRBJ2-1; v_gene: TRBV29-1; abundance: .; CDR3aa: CSGYRGNYNEQFF; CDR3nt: TGCAGCGGATACAGGGGAAACTACAATGAGCAGTTCTTC
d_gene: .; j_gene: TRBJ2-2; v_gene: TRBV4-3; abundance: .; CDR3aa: CASSLHRGTGELFF; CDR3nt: TGCGCCAGCAGCCTCCATAGGGGCACCGGGGAGCTGTTTTTT
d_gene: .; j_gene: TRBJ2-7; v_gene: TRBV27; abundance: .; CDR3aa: CASSFARENPEQYF; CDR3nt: TGTGCCAGCAGTTTCGCTCGGGAAAACCCCGAGCAGTACTTC
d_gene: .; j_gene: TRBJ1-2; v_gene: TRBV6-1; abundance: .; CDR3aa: CASSEGGHGYTF; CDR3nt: TGTGCCAGCAGTGAAGGTGGGCATGGCTACACCTTC
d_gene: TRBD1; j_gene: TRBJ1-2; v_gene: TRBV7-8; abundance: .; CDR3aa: CASSLEYRTGYGYTF; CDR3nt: TGTGCCAGCAGCTTAGAATATAGGACAGGGTATGGCTACACCTTC
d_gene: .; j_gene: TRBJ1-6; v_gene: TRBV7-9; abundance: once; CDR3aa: CASSLDPSVASYNSPLHF; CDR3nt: TGTGCCAGCAGCTTAGACCCAAGCGTTGCCAGCTATAATTCACCCCTCCACTTT
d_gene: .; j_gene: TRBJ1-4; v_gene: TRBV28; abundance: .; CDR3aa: CASSFSSSNEKLFF; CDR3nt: TGTGCCAGCAGTTTCTCTTCTTCTAACGAAAAACTGTTTTTT
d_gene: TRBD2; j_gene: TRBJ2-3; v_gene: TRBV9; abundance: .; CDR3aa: CASSPLIAGGQDTQYF; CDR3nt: TGTGCCAGCAGCCCACTAATAGCGGGGGGGCAGGATACGCAGTATTTT
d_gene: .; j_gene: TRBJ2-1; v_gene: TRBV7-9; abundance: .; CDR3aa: CASSLESGDGEQFF; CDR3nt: TGTGCCAGCAGCTTAGAGTCAGGGGACGGTGAGCAGTTCTTC
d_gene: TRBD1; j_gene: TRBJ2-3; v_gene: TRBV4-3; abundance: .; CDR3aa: CASSQGQGFFITDTQYF; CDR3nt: TGCGCCAGCAGCCAAGGACAGGGGTTTTTTATCACAGATACGCAGTATTTT
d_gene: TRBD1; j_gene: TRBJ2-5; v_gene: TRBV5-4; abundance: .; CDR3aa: CASRRQGGETQYF; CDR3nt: TGTGCCAGCAGAAGACAGGGTGGAGAGACCCAGTACTTC
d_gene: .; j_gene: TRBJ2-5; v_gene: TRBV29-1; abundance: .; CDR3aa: CSVDGGMVAETQYF; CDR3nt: TGCAGCGTTGATGGGGGGATGGTTGCAGAGACCCAGTACTTC
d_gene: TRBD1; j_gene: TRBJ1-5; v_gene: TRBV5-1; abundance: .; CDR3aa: CASSSGTAEGEPQHF; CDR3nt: TGCGCCAGCAGCTCCGGGACAGCAGAAGGGGAGCCCCAGCATTTT
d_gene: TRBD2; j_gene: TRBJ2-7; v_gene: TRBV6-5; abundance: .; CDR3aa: CASSRGEGLSYEQYF; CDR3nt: TGTGCCAGCAGCCGAGGGGAGGGATTGTCCTACGAGCAGTACTTC
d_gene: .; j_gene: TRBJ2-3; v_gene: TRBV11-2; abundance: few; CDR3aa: CASSLGVAPDTQYF; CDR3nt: TGTGCCAGCAGCTTAGGGGTAGCGCCAGATACGCAGTATTTT
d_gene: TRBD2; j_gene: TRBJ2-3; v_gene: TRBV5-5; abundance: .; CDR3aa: CASSFSGAHISTDTQYF; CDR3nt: TGTGCCAGCAGCTTTAGCGGGGCTCATATTAGCACAGATACGCAGTATTTT
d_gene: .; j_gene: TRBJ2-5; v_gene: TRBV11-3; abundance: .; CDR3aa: CASSLGGGPQETQYF; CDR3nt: TGTGCCAGCAGCCTAGGGGGGGGCCCCCAAGAGACCCAGTACTTC
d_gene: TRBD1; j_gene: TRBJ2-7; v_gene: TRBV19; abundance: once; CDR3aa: CASSSRDRPYRDEQYF; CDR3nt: TGTGCCAGTAGCAGCCGGGACAGGCCATACCGGGACGAGCAGTACTTC
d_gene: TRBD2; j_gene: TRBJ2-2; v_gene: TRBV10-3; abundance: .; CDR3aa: CAISVGASGANTGELFF; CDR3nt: TGTGCCATCAGTGTAGGGGCTAGCGGGGCGAACACCGGGGAGCTGTTTTTT
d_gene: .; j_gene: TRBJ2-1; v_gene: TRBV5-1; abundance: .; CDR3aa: CASSLGLESYNEQFF; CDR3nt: TGCGCCAGCAGCTTGGGTTTAGAGTCCTACAATGAGCAGTTCTTC
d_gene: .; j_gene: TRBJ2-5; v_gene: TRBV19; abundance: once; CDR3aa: CATKKRLQETQYF; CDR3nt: TGTGCTACCAAGAAGCGTCTACAAGAGACCCAGTACTTC
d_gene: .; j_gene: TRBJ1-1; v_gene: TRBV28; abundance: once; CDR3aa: CASGVQVVTEAFF; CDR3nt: TGTGCCAGCGGAGTCCAAGTGGTCACTGAAGCTTTCTTT
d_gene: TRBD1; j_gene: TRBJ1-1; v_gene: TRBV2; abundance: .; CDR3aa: CASSEEGARTEAFF; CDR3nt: TGTGCCAGCAGTGAGGAGGGGGCGAGGACTGAAGCTTTCTTT
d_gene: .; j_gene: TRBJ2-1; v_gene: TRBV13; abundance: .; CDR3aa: CASSLGSGLQDNYNEQFF; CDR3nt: TGTGCCAGCAGCTTAGGGTCGGGTCTCCAAGATAATTACAATGAGCAGTTCTTC
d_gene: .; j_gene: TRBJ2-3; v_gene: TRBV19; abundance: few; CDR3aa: CASSPLLGTQYF; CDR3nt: TGTGCCAGTAGTCCCCTCCTCGGTACGCAGTATTTT
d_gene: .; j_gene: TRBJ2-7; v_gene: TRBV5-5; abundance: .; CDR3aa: CASSPRPDSSYEQYF; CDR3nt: TGTGCCAGCAGCCCCCGCCCTGACAGCTCCTACGAGCAGTACTTC
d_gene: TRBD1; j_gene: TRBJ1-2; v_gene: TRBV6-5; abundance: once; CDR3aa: CASRDRATYGYTF; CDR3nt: TGTGCCAGCAGGGACAGGGCAACCTATGGCTACACCTTC
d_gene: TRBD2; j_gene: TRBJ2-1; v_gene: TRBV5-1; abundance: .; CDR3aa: CASSFRTSGGNEQFF; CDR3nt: TGCGCCAGCAGCTTTAGGACTAGCGGGGGAAATGAGCAGTTCTTC
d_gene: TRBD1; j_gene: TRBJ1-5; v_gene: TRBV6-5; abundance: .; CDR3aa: CASGGIGGGQPQHF; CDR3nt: TGTGCCAGCGGAGGTATAGGGGGCGGACAGCCCCAGCATTTT
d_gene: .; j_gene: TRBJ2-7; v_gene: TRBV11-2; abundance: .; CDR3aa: CASSLGADYEQYF; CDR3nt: TGTGCCAGCAGCTTAGGGGCAGACTACGAGCAGTACTTC
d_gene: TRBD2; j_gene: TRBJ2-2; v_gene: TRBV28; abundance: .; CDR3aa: CALEPAGGTGELFF; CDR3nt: TGTGCCCTAGAACCGGCGGGGGGAACCGGGGAGCTGTTTTTT
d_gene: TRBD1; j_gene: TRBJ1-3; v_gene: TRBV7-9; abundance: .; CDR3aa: CASSPTTGDPGNTIYF; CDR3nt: TGTGCCAGCAGCCCCACCACAGGGGACCCTGGAAACACCATATATTTT
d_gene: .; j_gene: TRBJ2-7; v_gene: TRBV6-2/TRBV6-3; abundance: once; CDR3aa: CASSRTNYEQYF; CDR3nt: TGTGCCAGCAGCCGGACTAACTACGAGCAGTACTTC
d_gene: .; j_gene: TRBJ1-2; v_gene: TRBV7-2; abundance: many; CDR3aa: CASSSGAGIGYGYTF; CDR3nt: TGTGCCAGCAGCTCCGGAGCAGGGATTGGCTATGGCTACACCTTC
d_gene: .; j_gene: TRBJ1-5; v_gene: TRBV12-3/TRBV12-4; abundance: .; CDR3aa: CASSYQNQPQHF; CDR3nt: TGTGCCAGCAGTTATCAAAATCAGCCCCAGCATTTT
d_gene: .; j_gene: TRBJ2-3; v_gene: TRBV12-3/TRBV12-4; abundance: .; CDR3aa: CAKVGCTDTQYF; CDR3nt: TGTGCCAAAGTCGGTTGCACAGATACGCAGTATTTT
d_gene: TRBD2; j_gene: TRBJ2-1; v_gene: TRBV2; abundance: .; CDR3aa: CASTARLAGGTSSYNEQFF; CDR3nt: TGTGCCAGCACCGCCCGACTAGCGGGGGGCACTAGCTCCTACAATGAGCAGTTCTTC
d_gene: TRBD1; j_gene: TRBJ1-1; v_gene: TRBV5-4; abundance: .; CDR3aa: CASSLQGAGTEAFF; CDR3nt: TGTGCCAGCAGCTTACAGGGGGCAGGAACTGAAGCTTTCTTT
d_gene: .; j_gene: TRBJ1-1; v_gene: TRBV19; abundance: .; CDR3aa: CASSMARPTEAFF; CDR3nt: TGTGCCAGTAGTATGGCCAGGCCCACTGAAGCTTTCTTT
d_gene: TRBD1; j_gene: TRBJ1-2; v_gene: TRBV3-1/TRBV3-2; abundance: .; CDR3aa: CASSQARGRFYGYTF; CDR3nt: TGTGCCAGCAGCCAAGCCAGGGGGCGATTCTATGGCTACACCTTC
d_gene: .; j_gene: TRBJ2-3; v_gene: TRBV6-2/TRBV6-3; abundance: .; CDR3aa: CASSPTSGPTDTQYF; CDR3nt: TGTGCCAGCAGTCCCACGTCTGGGCCCACAGATACGCAGTATTTT
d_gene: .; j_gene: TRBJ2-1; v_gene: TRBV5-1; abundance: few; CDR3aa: CASSLAGVHNEQFF; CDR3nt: TGCGCCAGCAGCTTGGCGGGGGTTCACAATGAGCAGTTCTTC
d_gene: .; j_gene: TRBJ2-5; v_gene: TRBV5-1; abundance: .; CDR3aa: CASSLMGQSQETQYF; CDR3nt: TGCGCCAGCAGCTTGATGGGGCAGTCGCAAGAGACCCAGTACTTC
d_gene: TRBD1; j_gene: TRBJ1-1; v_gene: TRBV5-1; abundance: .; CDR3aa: CASSGRDRGRGAEAFF; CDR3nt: TGCGCCAGCAGCGGACGGGACAGGGGGCGCGGCGCTGAAGCTTTCTTT
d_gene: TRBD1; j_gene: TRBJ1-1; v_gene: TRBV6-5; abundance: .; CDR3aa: CASSYLDREEAFF; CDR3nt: TGTGCCAGCAGTTACTTAGACAGGGAGGAAGCTTTCTTT
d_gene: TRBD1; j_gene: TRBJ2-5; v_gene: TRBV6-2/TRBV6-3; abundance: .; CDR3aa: CASSYPTGGWETQYF; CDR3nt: TGTGCCAGCAGTTACCCGACAGGGGGCTGGGAGACCCAGTACTTC
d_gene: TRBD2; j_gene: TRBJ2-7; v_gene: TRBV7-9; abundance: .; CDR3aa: CASSLLGTSGGLVSYEQYF; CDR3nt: TGTGCCAGCAGCTTACTAGGGACTAGCGGGGGCCTTGTCTCCTACGAGCAGTACTTC